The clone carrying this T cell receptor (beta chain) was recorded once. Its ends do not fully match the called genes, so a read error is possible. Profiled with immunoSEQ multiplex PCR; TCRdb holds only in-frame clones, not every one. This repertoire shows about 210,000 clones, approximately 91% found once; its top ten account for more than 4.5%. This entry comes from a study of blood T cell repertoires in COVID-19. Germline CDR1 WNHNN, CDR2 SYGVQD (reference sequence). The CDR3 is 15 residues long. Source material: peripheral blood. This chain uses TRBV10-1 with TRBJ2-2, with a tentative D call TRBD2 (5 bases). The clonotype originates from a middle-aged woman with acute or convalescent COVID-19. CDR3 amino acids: CASSEIRAEHRGAVF. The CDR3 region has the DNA TGCGCCAGCAGTGAGATCCGGGCCGAACACCGGGGAGCTGTTTTT.